What follows describes a single T cell receptor beta chain. Produced via immunoSEQ multiplex PCR; TCRdb's table is partial and in-frame only. The sample lists about 370,000 clones; 75% to 90% were seen once. The record originates from a study of Ad26.COV2.S vaccination and SARS-CoV-2 variants. Study-level information: In the COV1001 trial, the donor was in the Ad26.COV2.S arm. Participants got Ad26.COV2.S intramuscularly, once or twice 56 days apart.

The germline V gene has CDR1 SEHNR and CDR2 FQNEAQ (reference sequence). V was clipped by 2 bases and J by 5 bases, with 11 bases between them. The CDR3 spans 14 residues. Treatment in this sample: about 20 received Ad26.COV2.S at low or high dose, single or two shots; 5 received placebo; per-sample allocation not given. Day 63 after the first vaccine or placebo injection was the time point for sampling. Ad26 vector vaccine expressed Wuhan-strain SARS-CoV-2 spike. The sequencing used peripheral blood, collected in a trial of Ad26.COV2.S vaccine versus placebo. The sequence was collected from a person between 18 and 65 years old who received the Ad26.COV2.S COVID-19 vaccine or a placebo. J is TRBJ2-3 and V is TRBV7-9; D ambiguous. CDR3 amino acids: CASSLFDFVDTQYF. CDR3 sequence (DNA): TGTGCCAGCAGCTTATTTGATTTCGTAGATACGCAGTATTTT.